This is a list of T cell receptor beta chains from one sample in a study of T cell changes during pregnancy in multiple sclerosis. TCRdb's copy holds only in-frame clones and misses some; the assay was immunoSEQ multiplex PCR. Of some 80,000 clones in the sample, just over 90% were seen once. Material: peripheral blood, obtained before pregnancy. These receptors all come from a female donor with multiple sclerosis, enrolled in a pregnancy study. Each CDR3 is given with its conserved first and last residue. The order of the fields is D gene, V gene, clone size, J gene, CDR3 DNA, CDR3 protein. The D gene is left open where the match is weak. The size of a clone is reported for some rows only, either as once, few or many, or as a class for expanded clones.

-	TRBV6-5	-	TRBJ1-2	TGTGCCAGCAGCCTGATACCCGGGGATGGCTACACCTTC	CASSLIPGDGYTF
-	TRBV2	-	TRBJ1-5	TGTGCCAGCACCGCGGAGGGAGGGAAGGGAAATCAGCCCCAGCATTTT	CASTAEGGKGNQPQHF
-	TRBV9	-	TRBJ1-1	TGTGCCAGCAGCGTAGCTGATGTGGGGGGGACCGAAGCTTTCTTT	CASSVADVGGTEAFF
TRBD2	TRBV5-4	-	TRBJ2-1	TGTGCCAGCAGCCGTGGGACTAGCGGGGGGGCCTCCTACAATGAGCAGTTCTTC	CASSRGTSGGASYNEQFF
-	TRBV7-8	-	TRBJ1-1	TGTGCCAGCAGCTTCCTGGGGCAGGGAAGAAACACTGAAGCTTTCTTT	CASSFLGQGRNTEAFF
-	TRBV25-1	few	TRBJ1-4	TGTGCCAGCAGTGCGGGGGAGGAGGAAAAACTGTTTTTT	CASSAGEEEKLFF
-	TRBV5-5	-	TRBJ1-3	TGTGCCAGCACCCCTGATTGGGCCTCTGGAAACACCATATATTTT	CASTPDWASGNTIYF
-	TRBV7-3	-	TRBJ1-1	TGTGCCAGCAGCTTAACGCGGCTGAACACTGAAGCTTTCTTT	CASSLTRLNTEAFF
TRBD1	TRBV4-1	-	TRBJ1-1	TGCGCCAGCAGCTTCGGACAGGCCAACACTGAAGCTTTCTTT	CASSFGQANTEAFF
-	TRBV15	-	TRBJ2-7	TGTGCCACCAGCAGACAGCCGGGTTGGAGCTACGAGCAGTACTTC	CATSRQPGWSYEQYF
-	TRBV30	-	TRBJ2-1	TGTGCCTGGAGCCCAGGGGTTCCCTCTGAGCAGTTCTTC	CAWSPGVPSEQFF
-	TRBV9	-	TRBJ1-2	TGTGCCAGCAGCCTCTCTTCGGGCTACACCTTC	CASSLSSGYTF
-	TRBV19	-	TRBJ2-1	TGTGCCAGTGGGGGGTTTTGGGGAAACAATGAGCAGTTCTTC	CASGGFWGNNEQFF
TRBD2	TRBV15	-	TRBJ2-7	TGTGCCACCAGCAGGCGGGGGACCTCCTACGAGCAGTACTTC	CATSRRGTSYEQYF
TRBD2	TRBV7-6	-	TRBJ2-7	TGTGCCAGCAGCTTACAGGCGGGGGCCTACGAGCAGTACTTC	CASSLQAGAYEQYF
-	TRBV2	few	TRBJ2-7	TGTGCCAGCAGTGACGGGGGTCCTCTCTACGAGCAGTACTTC	CASSDGGPLYEQYF
TRBD1	TRBV6-6	-	TRBJ1-1	TGTGCCAGCAGCCGGGGACAGGGGAACACTGAAGCTTTCTTT	CASSRGQGNTEAFF
-	TRBV5-4	-	TRBJ2-5	TGTGCCAGCAGCTTGTGGCAGCGGCAAGAGACCCAGTACTTC	CASSLWQRQETQYF
-	TRBV7-9	-	TRBJ2-1	TGTGCATGGTCCAATCGGGATGAGCAGTTCTTC	CAWSNRDEQFF
-	TRBV5-1	-	TRBJ2-2	TGCGCCAGCAGCTTGTGGGACATTTCGAACACCGGGGAGCTGTTTTTT	CASSLWDISNTGELFF
-	TRBV4-1	once	TRBJ1-4	TGCGCCAGCAGTCAAATCGGGGAAAAACTGTTTTTT	CASSQIGEKLFF
TRBD2	TRBV5-4	-	TRBJ2-5	TGTGCCAGCAGCCCCAATTATCGCGGGGGAGAAGAGACCCAGTACTTC	CASSPNYRGGEETQYF
-	TRBV30	-	TRBJ1-2	TGTGCCTGGACAGGGATCGATGGCTACACCTTC	CAWTGIDGYTF
TRBD1	TRBV5-5	-	TRBJ1-5	TGTGCCAGCAGTCCGGGACAGGGGGCATTTTTAGGCAATCAGCCCCAGCATTTT	CASSPGQGAFLGNQPQHF
-	TRBV6-5	-	TRBJ2-7	TGTGCCAGCAGCTCCGGGGGACCGCCTTCCTACGAGCAGTACTTC	CASSSGGPPSYEQYF
-	TRBV6-4	few	TRBJ1-2	TGTGCCAGCAGTGACTCGCAGTTTAACTATGGCTACACCTTC	CASSDSQFNYGYTF
TRBD1	TRBV7-2	-	TRBJ1-6	TGTGCCAGCAGCTTAGGGGGACAGAAGCTCTATAATTCACCCCTCCACTTT	CASSLGGQKLYNSPLHF
TRBD1	TRBV6-5	-	TRBJ1-5	TGTGCCAGCAGTCTCCGGACAGGGGAAGGACAGCCCCAGCATTTT	CASSLRTGEGQPQHF
-	TRBV6-5	-	TRBJ1-1	TGTGCCAGCAGTTACAGAGCCGGGGTGAACACTGAAGCTTTCTTT	CASSYRAGVNTEAFF
-	TRBV5-6	-	TRBJ2-1	TGTGCCAGCAGCTTTGCGCGGCACTACAATGAGCAGTTCTTC	CASSFARHYNEQFF
TRBD2	TRBV2	-	TRBJ2-5	TGTGCCAGCAGTTTCGGGGGGGCCACCGAGACCCAGTACTTC	CASSFGGATETQYF
-	TRBV19	once	TRBJ1-5	TGTGCCAGTAGTACGACAGGTAGCAATCAGCCCCAGCATTTT	CASSTTGSNQPQHF
-	TRBV5-4	-	TRBJ2-7	TGTGCCAGCAGCTTGGCCGACGGGTTTGCCTACGAGCAGTACTTC	CASSLADGFAYEQYF
TRBD1	TRBV5-1	-	TRBJ1-2	TGCGCCAGCAGCTGGAGCGAGGGGGCCTATGGCTACACCTTC	CASSWSEGAYGYTF
TRBD2	TRBV9	-	TRBJ2-3	TGTGCCAGCAGCGCGGGAACTAGCGGGGGGGCAGATACGCAGTATTTT	CASSAGTSGGADTQYF
-	TRBV5-1	-	TRBJ2-2	TGCGCCAGCAGCGCAGGGGTGAGCACCGGGGAGCTGTTTTTT	CASSAGVSTGELFF
-	TRBV19	-	TRBJ2-2	TGTGCCACCACATGGCAGGGGAACACCGGGGAGCTGTTTTTT	CATTWQGNTGELFF
-	TRBV6-5	few	TRBJ1-6	TGTGCCAGCAGCCCCGTCGTCGAGCTCAATTCACCCCTCCACTTT	CASSPVVELNSPLHF
-	TRBV19	-	TRBJ1-5	TGTGCCAGTAGTATGTACCTAGAAAGGCCCCAGCATTTT	CASSMYLERPQHF
TRBD1	TRBV10-2	-	TRBJ1-1	TGCGCCAGCAGTAAGACAGGGATAAACACTGAAGCTTTCTTT	CASSKTGINTEAFF
TRBD1	TRBV6-1	-	TRBJ1-1	TGTGCCGGAGAGGGACAGACGAACACTGAAGCTTTCTTT	CAGEGQTNTEAFF
-	TRBV29-1	-	TRBJ2-3	TGCAGCGTTGTATCCAGAACAGATACGCAGTATTTT	CSVVSRTDTQYF
-	TRBV2	-	TRBJ1-2	TGTGCCAGCAGTGACGGCTTAGGTGAGGTGCGCACCTTC	CASSDGLGEVRTF
TRBD1	TRBV9	-	TRBJ1-2	TGTGCCAGCAGCGTCTCGATCCGGGACAGTAACTATGGCTACACCTTC	CASSVSIRDSNYGYTF
-	TRBV10-2	-	TRBJ1-2	TGCGCCAGCAGCCCCGGGGTAGGCTACACCTTC	CASSPGVGYTF
TRBD1	TRBV7-2	-	TRBJ1-1	TGTGCCAGCAGCCAACAGGGGAGGATCACTGAAGCTTTCTTT	CASSQQGRITEAFF
-	TRBV19	few	TRBJ1-6	TGTGCCAGTAGTATCCTACAGGGTAATCATTCACCCCTCCACTTT	CASSILQGNHSPLHF
-	TRBV19	-	TRBJ1-5	TGTGCCAGTACCGGACTTAACCAGCCCCAGCATTTT	CASTGLNQPQHF
-	TRBV29-1	-	TRBJ2-3	TGCAGCGTGGAGGGCGCGCATTCAGCGCAGTATTTT	CSVEGAHSAQYF
TRBD1	TRBV6-5	-	TRBJ2-1	TGTGCCAGCACCCGAGGGACAGCGCTGGATGAGCAGTTCTTC	CASTRGTALDEQFF
-	TRBV13	-	TRBJ1-1	TGTGCCAGCAGCAGCGCTGACAGGCGTGAAGCTTTCTTT	CASSSADRREAFF
TRBD1	TRBV5-8	-	TRBJ2-1	TGTGCCAGCAGCTTGAATCTTATCGGACAGGGTACCTACAATGAGCAGTTCTTC	CASSLNLIGQGTYNEQFF
TRBD1	TRBV6-6	-	TRBJ1-6	TGTGCCAGCAGTTCAGGGGGTTCACCCCTCCACTTT	CASSSGGSPLHF